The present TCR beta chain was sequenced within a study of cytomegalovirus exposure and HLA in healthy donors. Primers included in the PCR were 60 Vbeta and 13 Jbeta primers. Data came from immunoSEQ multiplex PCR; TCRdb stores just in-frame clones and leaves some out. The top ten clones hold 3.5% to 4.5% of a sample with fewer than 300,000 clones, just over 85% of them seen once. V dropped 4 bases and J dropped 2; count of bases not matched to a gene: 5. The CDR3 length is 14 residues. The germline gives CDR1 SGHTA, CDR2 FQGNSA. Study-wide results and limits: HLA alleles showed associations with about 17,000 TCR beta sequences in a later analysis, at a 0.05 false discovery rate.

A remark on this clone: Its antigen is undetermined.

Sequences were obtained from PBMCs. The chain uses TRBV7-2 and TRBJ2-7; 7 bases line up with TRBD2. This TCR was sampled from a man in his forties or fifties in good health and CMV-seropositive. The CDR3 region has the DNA TGTGCCAGCAGCTCCCTTGGGACTACCTACGAGCAGTACTTC. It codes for CASSSLGTTYEQYF.